This passage covers 19 T cell receptor beta chains from one sample sequenced in a study of blood T cell repertoires in COVID-19. Measured with immunoSEQ multiplex PCR; TCRdb has only the in-frame clones, and not every one. The sample lists around 360,000 clones; about 90% were seen once. Sequences were obtained from PBMCs or T cells enriched from blood (not recorded which). These receptors all come from a woman aged 30 to 39 who had recovered from COVID-19.

The V and J genes are TRBV7-2 and TRBJ1-1; D possibly corresponds to TRBD1 (6 bases). Germline V lookup: CDR1 SGHTA, CDR2 FQGNSA. The CDR3 spans 14 residues. V shed 3 bases and J shed 4 bases, with 12 bases lying between them. CDR3 DNA: TGTGCCAGCAGCTTCACAGGGATAAGCACTGAAGCTTTCTTT. Encoded protein: CASSFTGISTEAFF.

V and J are TRBV11-2 and TRBJ2-4; tentative D call: TRBD1 (5 bases). V lost 1 base, J lost 2 bases, and 9 bases lay in between. This CDR3 region has 15 residues. From germline, CDR1 is SGHAT and CDR2 FQNNGV. The CDR3 region has the DNA TGTGCCAGCAGCTTAGGGCAGGGCTCCAAAAACATTCAGTACTTC. Amino acids: CASSLGQGSKNIQYF.

The chain links TRBV5-1 to TRBJ1-6; D is uncertain. V was cut by 0 bases and J by 9 bases, with 13 bases left in between. This CDR3 contains 15 residues. Germline-derived CDR1 and CDR2 are SGHRS and YFSETQ. CDR3 sequence reads: CASSLEQRMGSPLHF. The CDR3 coding sequence is TGCGCCAGCAGCTTGGAACAGAGAATGGGTTCACCCCTCCACTTT.

V gene TRBV6-5 combines with J gene TRBJ1-3; TRBD1 matches at 8 bases. Per the germline V gene, CDR1 is MNHEY and CDR2 is SVGAGI. This CDR3 comprises 13 residues. With V trimmed by 7 bases and J by 4 bases, 3 bases remained unmatched. Written as DNA, the CDR3 is TGTGCCAGCAAGCAGGGGGCGGGAAACACCATATATTTT. This codes for CASKQGAGNTIYF.

This clone was picked up a small number of times. The chain recombines TRBV5-1 with TRBJ1-1; no reliable D call. Germline V gene data show CDR1 as SGHRS and CDR2 as YFSETQ. This CDR3 has 14 amino acids. Trimming left V 5 bases short and J 0 bases short, with 11 bases between. The CDR3 loop is CASRTGSLNTEAFF. The CDR3 region has the DNA TGCGCCAGCAGGACGGGAAGCTTGAACACTGAAGCTTTCTTT.

The chain couples TRBV7-9 to TRBJ2-5; 8 bases are a match to TRBD1. The CDR3 loop spans 17 amino acids. Trimming cost V 5 bases and J 7 bases; bases outside gene matches: 18. The germline CDR1 and CDR2 sequences are SEHNR and FQNEAQ (reference sequence). CDR3 coding DNA: TGTGCCAGCAGCGAGACCCGGACAGGGCCGCTGGTTGCGACCCAGTACTTC. This codes for CASSETRTGPLVATQYF.

The chain is built from TRBV28 and TRBJ1-2; the match to TRBD1 covers 9 bases. The CDR3 loop spans 14 amino acids. V shed 5 bases and J 7 bases; nucleotides not matched to a gene: 8. The germline V gene encodes CDR1 MDHEN and CDR2 SYDVKM. The CDR3, as DNA: TGTGCCAGCAGTCCCACAGACAGGGGGACTGGCTACACCTTC. This sequence encodes CASSPTDRGTGYTF.

This clone came up a few times. V is TRBV3-1 (or the pseudogene TRBV3-2) and J is TRBJ1-2; no definite D call. The CDR3 is 13 amino acids. The germline V gene encodes CDR1 LGHDT and CDR2 YNNKEL (reference sequence). Trimming left V 1 base short and J 8 bases short, with 11 bases between. CDR3 bases: TGTGCCAGCAGCCAAGGGGGAGAGCCCGGCTACACCTTC. This sequence encodes CASSQGGEPGYTF.

This chain joins TRBV10-3 and TRBJ2-7; possible D gene TRBD1, 5 bases. CDR1 is ENHRY and CDR2 is SYGVKD in the germline V gene. The germline V and J ends were trimmed by 4 bases and 3 bases, with 10 bases remaining between them. The CDR3 is 13 residues long. This CDR3 is CAISAGSIYEQYF. CDR3 sequence (DNA): TGTGCCATCAGTGCAGGGTCTATCTACGAGCAGTACTTC.

The chain joins TRBV7-9 to TRBJ1-1; 9 bases are shared with TRBD1. Germline V gene sequence: CDR1 SEHNR, CDR2 FQNEAQ (reference sequence). The CDR3 runs 14 residues. V was pared by 3 bases and J by 11 bases, with 10 bases of the junction left unmatched. CDR3 amino acids: CASSLETRTGEAFF. The CDR3 region has the DNA TGTGCCAGCAGCTTGGAAACGCGGACAGGGGAGGCTTTCTTT.

V is TRBV27 and J is TRBJ2-1; TRBD2 matches at 11 bases. Germline CDR1 MNHEY, CDR2 SMNVEV (reference sequence). The junction had 13 bases not matched to a gene; V was cut back by 6 bases and J by 9 bases. CDR3 length: 16 amino acids. The CDR3 spells CASSPVGSGRASEQFF. For the CDR3, the DNA is TGTGCCAGCAGCCCCGTTGGTAGCGGGAGGGCCAGTGAGCAGTTCTTC.

J is TRBJ2-2 and V is TRBV7-6; TRBD1 agrees at 9 bases. CDR3 length: 16 residues. The V segment lost 4 bases and the J segment 2 bases; nucleotides outside the gene matches: 5. CDR1 SGHVS and CDR2 FNYEAQ come from the germline V gene. The CDR3 DNA reads as TGTGCCAGCAGCTCCGGGACAGGGACCAACACCGGGGAGCTGTTTTTT. It is translated as CASSSGTGTNTGELFF.

This clone was counted a single time. V is TRBV18 and J is TRBJ2-5; D might be TRBD2 (6 bases). CDR3 length: 14 residues. The V end was cut by 2 bases, the J end by 5 bases, with 12 bases between. Germline V gene data show CDR1 as KGHSH and CDR2 as LQKENI. This CDR3 reads CASSPTAGTETQYF. As DNA, the CDR3 is TGTGCCAGCTCACCAACGGCGGGGACGGAGACCCAGTACTTC.

This clone was detected only once. The chain links TRBV5-1 to TRBJ2-7; D unresolved. The germline V gene encodes CDR1 SGHRS and CDR2 YFSETQ. This CDR3 has 12 amino acids. V was pared by 4 bases and J by 3 bases, with 8 bases between. CDR3 nucleotides: TGCGCCAGCAGCCCCGACTTCTACGAGCAGTACTTC. It codes for CASSPDFYEQYF. The full variable domain, in which reference TRBV5-1 and TRBJ2-7 provide the parts outside the CDR3, is KAGVTQTPRYLIKTRGQQVTLSCSPISGHRSVSWYQQTPGQGLQFLFEYFSETQRNKGNFPGRFSGRQFSNSRSEMNVSTLELGDSALYLCASSPDFYEQYFGPGTRLTVT.

V is TRBV4-1 and J is TRBJ1-2; D is ambiguous. Trimming shortened V by 1 base and J by 8 bases, and 14 bases separated the two germline ends. The germline CDR1 and CDR2 sequences are MGHRA and YSYEKL. This CDR3 has 14 residues. CDR3 in DNA: TGCGCCAGCAGCCAAGGAGGAGTGGTGTCCGGCTACACCTTC. Amino acid sequence: CASSQGGVVSGYTF.

The chain employs TRBV7-3 and TRBJ1-1, with D perhaps TRBD1 (5 bases). This CDR3 spans 13 amino acids. CDR1 and CDR2 (germline): SGHTA, FQGTGA. V gave up 4 bases and J gave up 4 bases, with 10 bases separating them. Here the CDR3 reads CASSSGGATEAFF. The CDR3 nucleotides read TGTGCCAGCAGCTCAGGAGGGGCCACTGAAGCTTTCTTT.

The rearrangement uses TRBV4-1 and TRBJ2-2; tentatively, D is TRBD2 (6 bases). The ends were cut back, 1 base at V and 3 bases at J, with 12 bases in the middle. Germline assignment: CDR1 MGHRA and CDR2 YSYEKL. The CDR3 spans 16 residues. CDR3 protein: CASSQAGGIYTGELFF. The DNA for the CDR3 is TGCGCCAGCAGCCAAGCTGGGGGGATATACACCGGGGAGCTGTTTTTT.

The V gene is TRBV3-1 (or the pseudogene TRBV3-2), the J gene TRBJ2-5, with 7 bases aligning to TRBD1. Germline V gene sequence: CDR1 LGHDT, CDR2 YNNKEL (reference sequence). V gave up 5 bases and J gave up 3 bases; unmatched junction bases: 6. This CDR3 region has 14 residues. CDR3 bases: TGTGCCAGCAGCTCGACCGGGACAGAAGAGACCCAGTACTTC. Translated, it gives CASSSTGTEETQYF.

V gene TRBV7-2 combines with J gene TRBJ1-6, with a tentative D call TRBD1 (5 bases). The CDR3 contains 17 residues. Germline CDR1 is SGHTA and CDR2 is FQGNSA. Trimming stripped 0 bases from V and 6 bases from J, with 15 bases between. The CDR3 nucleotides read TGTGCCAGCAGCTTAGCTGACGGGGGGACCACTAATTCACCCCTCCACTTT. It yields the protein CASSLADGGTTNSPLHF.